The rows below give T cell receptor beta chains drawn from one sample of a study of blood T cell repertoires in COVID-19. Here immunoSEQ multiplex PCR was the method, and the copy in TCRdb shows in-frame clones only, minus some. The sample lists fewer than 250,000 clones, over 75% occurring once. The sample was peripheral blood. Receptors originate from a man aged 45 to 65 with COVID-19, enrolled during active disease. CDR3s include the opening cysteine and the closing phenylalanine or tryptophan. Fields, in order: clone size, V gene, J gene, D gene, CDR3 protein, CDR3 DNA. The D gene is left open where the match is weak. Part of the rows lack a size; the others show once, few, many or a class for expanded clones.

>NA|TRBV7-9|TRBJ1-5|NA
CASSLDYGYQPQHF
TGTGCCAGCAGCTTAGACTATGGGTATCAGCCCCAGCATTTT
>NA|TRBV6-5|TRBJ2-7|TRBD2
CASRTTTSGREQYF
TGTGCCAGTAGAACGACTACTAGCGGGAGAGAGCAGTACTTC
>NA|TRBV7-9|TRBJ1-3|TRBD1
CASSLVSGGGNTIYF
TGTGCCAGCAGCTTAGTGTCAGGGGGCGGAAACACCATATATTTT
>NA|TRBV7-2|TRBJ2-7|TRBD2
CASRRGSGRQTYEQYF
TGTGCCTCCCGCAGGGGTAGCGGGAGGCAGACCTACGAGCAGTACTTC
>NA|TRBV19|TRBJ1-3|NA
CASSRGQFFSGNTIYF
TGTGCCAGTAGTAGGGGACAATTTTTCTCTGGAAACACCATATATTTT
>NA|TRBV2|TRBJ1-1|NA
CASSDRGRIEAFF
TGTGCCAGCAGTGACAGGGGTCGTATTGAAGCTTTCTTT
>NA|TRBV14|TRBJ1-6|NA
CASSQDTGRSNSPLHF
TGTGCCAGCAGCCAAGATACGGGTCGGAGTAATTCACCCCTCCACTTT
>NA|TRBV15|TRBJ1-2|NA
CATSRGLPGTISGYTF
TGTGCCACCAGCAGAGGGCTACCCGGGACAATTTCTGGCTACACCTTC
>NA|TRBV19|TRBJ1-4|NA
CASISQRGPNEKLFF
TGTGCCAGTATCTCACAGCGGGGGCCTAATGAAAAACTGTTTTTT
>NA|TRBV3-1/TRBV3-2|TRBJ2-5|TRBD2
CASRKGLAGVWQETQYF
TGTGCCAGCAGGAAGGGACTAGCGGGAGTATGGCAAGAGACCCAGTACTTC
>few|TRBV7-9|TRBJ1-2|NA
CASSPGGQGSNYGYTF
TGTGCCAGCAGCCCGGGAGGGCAGGGAAGTAACTATGGCTACACCTTC
>NA|TRBV7-9|TRBJ2-3|TRBD1
CASSSPKGQVLTDTQYF
TGTGCCAGCAGTTCGCCAAAAGGACAGGTACTCACAGATACGCAGTATTTT
>once|TRBV10-2|TRBJ2-1|TRBD1
CASSELTGTATYNEQFF
TGCGCCAGCAGTGAACTTACCGGGACAGCGACATACAATGAGCAGTTCTTC
>NA|TRBV4-3|TRBJ2-7|TRBD1
CASSQDPGQGGYEQYF
TGCGCCAGCAGCCAAGATCCGGGACAGGGGGGCTACGAGCAGTACTTC
>NA|TRBV5-6|TRBJ1-4|NA
CASSPGTNEKLFF
TGTGCCAGCAGCCCTGGCACTAATGAAAAACTGTTTTTT
>NA|TRBV19|TRBJ2-7|NA
CASSIDRYEQYF
TGTGCCAGTAGTATAGACAGATACGAGCAGTACTTC
>NA|TRBV27|TRBJ2-7|NA
CASSLSVGGKAYEQYF
TGTGCCAGCAGTTTATCCGTGGGCGGGAAGGCCTACGAGCAGTACTTC
>NA|TRBV5-1|TRBJ1-3|TRBD1
CASSWGQGASGNTIYF
TGCGCCAGCAGCTGGGGACAGGGGGCGAGTGGAAACACCATATATTTT
>NA|TRBV4-2|TRBJ1-4|TRBD1
CASSHDRGDEKLFF
TGTGCCAGCAGCCACGACAGGGGGGATGAAAAACTGTTTTTT
>NA|TRBV30|TRBJ2-2|TRBD1
CAWIGTGYAGELFF
TGTGCCTGGATTGGGACAGGGTATGCCGGGGAGCTGTTTTTT
>NA|TRBV5-1|TRBJ1-1|TRBD1
CASSSGQTPAFF
TGCGCCAGCAGCTCGGGACAGACCCCTGCTTTCTTT
>few|TRBV7-9|TRBJ1-3|TRBD1
CASSVGQGRGNTIYF
TGTGCCAGCAGCGTCGGACAGGGGCGAGGAAACACCATATATTTT
>NA|TRBV6-2/TRBV6-3|TRBJ1-2|TRBD1
CASSFLRDRGDYGYTF
TGTGCCAGCAGTTTTCTCCGGGACAGGGGCGACTATGGCTACACCTTC
>NA|TRBV5-6|TRBJ1-5|TRBD1
CASSLMTGDDSNQPQHF
TGTGCCAGCAGCTTAATGACAGGGGATGATAGCAATCAGCCCCAGCATTTT
>NA|TRBV9|TRBJ2-7|NA
CASSGVSGAYEQYF
TGTGCCAGCAGCGGTGTTAGCGGAGCCTACGAGCAGTACTTC
>NA|TRBV18|TRBJ2-7|TRBD1
CASSGQGRNNEQYF
TGTGCCAGCTCCGGACAGGGTAGGAATAACGAGCAGTACTTC
>NA|TRBV4-3|TRBJ2-1|TRBD2
CASSQERTSGFEQFF
TGCGCCAGCAGCCAAGAGAGGACTAGCGGGTTCGAGCAGTTCTTC
>NA|TRBV2|TRBJ1-5|NA
CASSPDSVNQPQHF
TGTGCCAGCAGTCCTGACAGCGTAAATCAGCCCCAGCATTTT
>NA|TRBV12-3/TRBV12-4|TRBJ2-5|TRBD1
CASSSGQQETQYF
TGTGCCAGCAGTTCGGGACAGCAAGAGACCCAGTACTTC
>NA|TRBV6-5|TRBJ2-7|TRBD2
CASSLAGGPYEQYF
TGTGCCAGCAGTTTAGCGGGAGGCCCCTACGAGCAGTACTTC
>NA|TRBV19|TRBJ2-5|NA
CASSSAGGLLWETQYF
TGTGCCAGTAGTTCGGCGGGTGGACTTCTGTGGGAGACCCAGTACTTC
>NA|TRBV6-5|TRBJ2-2|NA
CASSHLATTGELFF
TGTGCCAGCAGCCACCTAGCGACCACCGGGGAGCTGTTTTTT
>once|TRBV19|TRBJ1-5|NA
CASSIGGDQPQHF
TGTGCCAGTAGTATTGGAGGGGATCAGCCCCAGCATTTT
>NA|TRBV19|TRBJ2-3|TRBD2
CASSIEVAGGGTDTQYF
TGTGCCAGTAGTATAGAAGTAGCGGGGGGGGGCACAGATACGCAGTATTTT
>NA|TRBV27|TRBJ1-1|TRBD1
CASSFARGTEAFF
TGTGCCAGCAGTTTCGCCAGGGGGACTGAAGCTTTCTTT
>NA|TRBV19|TRBJ2-5|NA
CASSIDKQETQYF
TGTGCCAGTAGTATCGACAAGCAAGAGACCCAGTACTTC
>NA|TRBV5-5|TRBJ1-5|NA
CASSLAQQSQPQHF
TGTGCCAGCAGCTTGGCTCAACAGAGTCAGCCCCAGCATTTT
>NA|TRBV2|TRBJ2-7|TRBD1
CASQGQGFYEQYF
TGTGCCAGCCAGGGACAGGGGTTCTACGAGCAGTACTTC
>NA|TRBV28|TRBJ1-6|TRBD1
CATPGQEINSPLHF
TGTGCCACTCCGGGACAGGAGATAAATTCACCCCTCCACTTT
>NA|TRBV19|TRBJ2-7|NA
CASSIVGTSYEQYF
TGTGCCAGTAGTATCGTTGGGACATCTTACGAGCAGTACTTC
>NA|TRBV9|TRBJ1-2|NA
CASSSNRDLRGYTF
TGTGCCAGCAGCTCGAACCGGGACTTGAGGGGCTACACCTTC
>NA|TRBV18|TRBJ1-2|NA
CASSPAANYGYTF
TGTGCCAGCTCACCAGCAGCTAACTATGGCTACACCTTC
>few|TRBV4-3|TRBJ2-7|NA
CASSQDGRTRYF
TGCGCCAGCAGCCAAGATGGCCGGACACGATATTTC
>NA|TRBV5-4|TRBJ2-2|NA
CASSRSPTGELFF
TGTGCCAGCAGCAGGAGCCCCACCGGGGAGCTGTTTTTT
>NA|TRBV2|TRBJ1-4|TRBD1
CASRASGTGDEKLFF
TGTGCCAGCCGAGCCTCCGGGACAGGGGATGAAAAACTGTTTTTT
>NA|TRBV9|TRBJ2-1|TRBD1
CASSKGTGGYNEQFF
TGTGCCAGCAGTAAGGGGACAGGGGGCTACAATGAGCAGTTCTTC
>NA|TRBV6-5|TRBJ1-4|NA
CASSYSGAQGEKLFF
TGTGCCAGCAGTTACTCAGGGGCGCAGGGAGAAAAACTGTTTTTT
>NA|TRBV6-2/TRBV6-3|TRBJ1-2|NA
CASSYHDRKLNYGYTF
TGTGCCAGCAGTTACCATGACAGGAAACTTAACTATGGCTACACCTTC
>NA|TRBV5-1|TRBJ2-1|TRBD1
CASSLTGVGSYNEQFF
TGCGCCAGCAGCTTGACAGGGGTCGGTTCCTACAATGAGCAGTTCTTC
>NA|TRBV29-1|TRBJ2-5|TRBD1
CSMTGTGETQYF
TGCAGCATGACAGGGACCGGGGAGACCCAGTACTTC
>NA|TRBV2|TRBJ2-7|TRBD1
CASGGRQGPSSYEQYF
TGTGCCAGCGGTGGGAGACAGGGGCCGAGCTCCTACGAGCAGTACTTC
>once|TRBV7-2|TRBJ2-1|TRBD2
CASSLVTSGGSYNEQFF
TGTGCCAGCAGCTTAGTTACTAGCGGGGGATCCTACAATGAGCAGTTCTTC
>few|TRBV7-9|TRBJ2-7|NA
CASSHDTYEQYF
TGTGCCAGCAGCCATGACACCTACGAGCAGTACTTC
>NA|TRBV10-3|TRBJ1-5|TRBD1
CATKPGQGYQPQHF
TGTGCCACCAAGCCGGGACAGGGATATCAGCCCCAGCATTTT